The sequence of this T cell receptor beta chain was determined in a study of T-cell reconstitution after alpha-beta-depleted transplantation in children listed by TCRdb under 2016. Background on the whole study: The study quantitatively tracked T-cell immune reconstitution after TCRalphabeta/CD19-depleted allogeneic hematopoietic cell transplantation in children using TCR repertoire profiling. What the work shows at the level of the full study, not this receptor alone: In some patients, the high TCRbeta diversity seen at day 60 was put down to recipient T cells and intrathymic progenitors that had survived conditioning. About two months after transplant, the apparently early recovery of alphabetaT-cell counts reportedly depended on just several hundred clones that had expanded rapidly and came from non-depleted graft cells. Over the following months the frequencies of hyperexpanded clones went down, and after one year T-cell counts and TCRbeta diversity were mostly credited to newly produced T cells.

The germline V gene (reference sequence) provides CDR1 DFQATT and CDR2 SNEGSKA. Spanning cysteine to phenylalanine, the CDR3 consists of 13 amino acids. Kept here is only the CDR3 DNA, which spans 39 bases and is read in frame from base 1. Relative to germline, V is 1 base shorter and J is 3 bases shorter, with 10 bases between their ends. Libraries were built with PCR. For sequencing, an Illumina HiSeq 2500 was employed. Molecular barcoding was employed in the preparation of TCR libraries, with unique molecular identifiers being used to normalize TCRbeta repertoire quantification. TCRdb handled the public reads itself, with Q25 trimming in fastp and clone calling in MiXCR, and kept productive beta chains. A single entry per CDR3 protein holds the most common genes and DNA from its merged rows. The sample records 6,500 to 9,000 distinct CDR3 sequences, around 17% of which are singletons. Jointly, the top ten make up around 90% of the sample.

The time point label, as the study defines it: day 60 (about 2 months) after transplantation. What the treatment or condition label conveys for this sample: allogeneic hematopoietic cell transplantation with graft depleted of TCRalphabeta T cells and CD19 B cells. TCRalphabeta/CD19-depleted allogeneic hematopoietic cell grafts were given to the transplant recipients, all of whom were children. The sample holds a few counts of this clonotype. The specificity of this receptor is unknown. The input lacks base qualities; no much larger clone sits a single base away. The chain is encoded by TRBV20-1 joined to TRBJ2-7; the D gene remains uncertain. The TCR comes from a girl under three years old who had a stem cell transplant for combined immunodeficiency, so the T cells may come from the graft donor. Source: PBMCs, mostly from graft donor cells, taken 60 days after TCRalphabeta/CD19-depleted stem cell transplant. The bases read TGCAGTGCTAGAGTAGGCAGGTACTACGAGCAGTACTTC. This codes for CSARVGRYYEQYF.